This T cell receptor beta chain came from a study of control samples from healthy donors and cancer patients. Repertoires were generated with immunoSEQ multiplex PCR, while TCRdb's copy carries only in-frame clones and drops some. The sample has under 200,000 clones, about nine tenths seen once. Germline lookup yields CDR1 MDHEN and CDR2 SYDVKM. This CDR3 has 16 residues. V lost 4 bases to trimming and J lost 3 bases; unmatched junction nucleotides: 11. V and J are TRBV28 and TRBJ1-2, with 7 nucleotides matching TRBD1. The clonotype comes from a woman in her twenties or thirties in good health. The sample comprised blood. CDR3 sequence: CASSSPTGAGDYGYTF. The CDR3 coding sequence is TGTGCCAGCAGTTCCCCTACAGGGGCGGGGGACTATGGCTACACCTTC.